This TCR beta chain emerged from a study of shared clonotypes between healthy human individuals. Whole-study results and caveats: Across subsets, estimated richness was generally greater for naive than for memory populations. Researchers sampled only blood; tissue repertoires likely differ.

Each subset's genomic DNA was shared equally among a number of immunoSEQ plates. Measured with immunoSEQ multiplex PCR; TCRdb has only the in-frame clones, and not every one. The sample has a few million clones, roughly 93% seen once. In this sample, this clone turned up once. Antigen unknown. Other nucleotide sequences from this sample produce the same CDR3. The CDR3 runs to 14 residues. Germline CDR1 is MNHEY and CDR2 is SMNVEV (reference sequence). The V end lost 6 bases, the J end lost 1 base, and 13 bases lay between the germline ends. CD45RO-negative, CCR7-selected cells formed the naive CD8 fraction, which excluded terminally differentiated effector memory CD45RA+ cells.

The TCR sequence derives from a man between 18 and 35 years old in good health. Some clones in this sample may be carry-over from other donors' samples. The chain carries TRBV27 and TRBJ2-7, with a tentative D call TRBD2 (6 bases). The specimen was naive CD8+ T cells from PBMCs. CDR3 sequence reads: CASSPTRGSYEQYF. The CDR3 bases are TGTGCCAGCAGCCCCACGCGGGGTTCCTACGAGCAGTACTTC.